Given below is one T cell receptor (beta chain) in context. Its antigen is as yet unknown. V gave up 1 base and J gave up 3 bases, with 13 bases separating them. Germline assignment: CDR1 SGHRS and CDR2 YFSETQ. The CDR3 has 15 residues. Clones were read by immunoSEQ multiplex PCR, and TCRdb kept only the in-frame ones, dropping some. The sample contains around 6,300 clones, approximately 77% of which appear only once. These data belong to a study of PD-1 blockade in classical Hodgkin lymphoma. All the patients suffered relapse after autologous stem cell transplantation, and brentuximab vedotin exposure differed. Overall study results and limits: Healthy donors were reported to have higher baseline TCR diversity than newly diagnosed patients. Patients who responded completely had about the same baseline diversity as newly diagnosed patients.

Sequenced here: peripheral blood mononuclear cells (PBMCs), sampled at baseline. The clonotype was recovered from a human donor with classical Hodgkin lymphoma. The chain combines TRBV5-1 with TRBJ2-5; a possible D gene is TRBD1 (6 bases). CDR3 sequence reads: CASSLIPGQEETQYF. The CDR3, as DNA: TGCGCCAGCAGCTTGATTCCGGGACAAGAAGAGACCCAGTACTTC.